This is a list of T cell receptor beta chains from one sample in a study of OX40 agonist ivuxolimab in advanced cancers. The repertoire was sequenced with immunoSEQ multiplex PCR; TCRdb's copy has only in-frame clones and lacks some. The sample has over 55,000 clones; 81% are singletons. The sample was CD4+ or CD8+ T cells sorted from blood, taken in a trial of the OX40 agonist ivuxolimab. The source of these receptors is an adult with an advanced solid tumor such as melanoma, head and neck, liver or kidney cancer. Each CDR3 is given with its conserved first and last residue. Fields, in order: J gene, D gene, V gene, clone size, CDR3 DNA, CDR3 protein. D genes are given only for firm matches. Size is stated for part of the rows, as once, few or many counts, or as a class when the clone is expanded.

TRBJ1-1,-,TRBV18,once,TGTGCCAGCTCAAAAGATGTTAACACTGAAGCTTTCTTT,CASSKDVNTEAFF
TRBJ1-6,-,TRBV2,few,TGTGCCAGCGGGCAGAATAATTCACCCCTCCACTTT,CASGQNNSPLHF
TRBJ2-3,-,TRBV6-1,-,TGTGCCAGCAGGCCCCGCCAGGATACGCAGTATTTT,CASRPRQDTQYF
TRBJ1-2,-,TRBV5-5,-,TGTGCCAGCAGCTTGGGCAGGCGGGCCTATGGCTACACCTTC,CASSLGRRAYGYTF
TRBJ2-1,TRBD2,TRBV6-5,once,TGTGCCAGCAGTCAGCGACTAGCTCCCAATGAGCAGTTCTTC,CASSQRLAPNEQFF
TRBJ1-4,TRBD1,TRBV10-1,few,TGCGCCAGCAGTGAAGGGACAGGGAATGAAAAACTGTTTTTT,CASSEGTGNEKLFF
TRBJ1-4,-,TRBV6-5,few,TGTGCCAGCAGTCTCCGGACAGCAACTAATGAAAAACTGTTTTTT,CASSLRTATNEKLFF
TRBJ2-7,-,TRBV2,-,TGTGCCAGTAACCCCGGACCTCACTACGAGCAGTACTTC,CASNPGPHYEQYF
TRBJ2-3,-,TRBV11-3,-,TGTGCCAGCAGCTTCACCCGGACAGATACGCAGTATTTT,CASSFTRTDTQYF
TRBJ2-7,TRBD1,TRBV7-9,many,TGTGCCAGCAGCCCTCGACAGGGCGTGCAGTACTTC,CASSPRQGVQYF
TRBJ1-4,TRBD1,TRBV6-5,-,TGTGCCAGCAGCCCCGGACAGGGAAAAAATGAAAAACTGTTTTTT,CASSPGQGKNEKLFF
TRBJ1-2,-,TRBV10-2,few,TGCGCCAGCAAACACAGTGGTCCCCTCTATGGCTACACCTTC,CASKHSGPLYGYTF
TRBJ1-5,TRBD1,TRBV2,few,TGTGCCAGCAGTGAGCGTGGGCAGGGGGGATTGCCCCAGCATTTT,CASSERGQGGLPQHF
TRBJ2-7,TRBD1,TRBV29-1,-,TGCAGCGTGGCTCCCCTGGGACAGGGCATGGGGCAGTACTTC,CSVAPLGQGMGQYF
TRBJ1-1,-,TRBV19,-,TGTGCCAGTAGTTCGAACAGGGCAAGTAGAACTCGGATCGCTGAAGCTTTCTTT,CASSSNRASRTRIAEAFF
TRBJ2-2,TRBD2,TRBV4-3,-,TGCGCCAGCAGCCGGAGATATCTAGCGGGAGCGGACACCGGGGAGCTGTTTTTT,CASSRRYLAGADTGELFF
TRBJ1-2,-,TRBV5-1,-,TGCGCCAGCAGCTTGGAGGGCAATGGCTACACCTTC,CASSLEGNGYTF
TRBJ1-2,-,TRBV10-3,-,TGTGCCATCAGTGAGTGGGGGGCCGGAGGAGACTATGGCTACACCTTC,CAISEWGAGGDYGYTF
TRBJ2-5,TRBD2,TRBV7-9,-,TGTGCCAGCAGCTCCCTGGGGAGCGGGGGGCCATCGAGGCAAGAGACCCAGTACTTC,CASSSLGSGGPSRQETQYF
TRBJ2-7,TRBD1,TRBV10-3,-,TGTGCCATCAGACCAGCATCCGGGACAGGGGACTACGAGCAGTACTTC,CAIRPASGTGDYEQYF
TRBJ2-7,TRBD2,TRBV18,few,TGTGCCAGCTCACCGGGACTAGCGGGATCGTCCTACGAGCAGTACTTC,CASSPGLAGSSYEQYF
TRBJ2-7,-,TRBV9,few,TGTGCCAGCAGCGTAGGGTCCGCGTCGGACGAGCAGTACTTC,CASSVGSASDEQYF
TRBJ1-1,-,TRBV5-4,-,TGTGCCAGCAGCTTGGTCATGAACACTGAAGCTTTCTTT,CASSLVMNTEAFF
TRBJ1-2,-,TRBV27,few,TGTGCCAGCAGTTCTGGCAATACCGCTTCGTGGGGCTACACCTTC,CASSSGNTASWGYTF
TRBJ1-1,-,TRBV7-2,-,TGTGCCAGCAGCTCCAAATCAGGTAACACTGAAGCTTTCTTT,CASSSKSGNTEAFF
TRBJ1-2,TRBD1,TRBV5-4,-,TGTGCCAGCAGCCAAGATTCCGGGACAGGGGGCTATGGCTACACCTTC,CASSQDSGTGGYGYTF
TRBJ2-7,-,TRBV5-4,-,TGTGCCAGCAGCCGCCCTGAGGCCTACGAGCAGTACTTC,CASSRPEAYEQYF
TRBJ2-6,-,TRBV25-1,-,TGTGCCAGCAGTGACTCAGGGGTGTCTGGGGCCAACGTCCTGACTTTC,CASSDSGVSGANVLTF
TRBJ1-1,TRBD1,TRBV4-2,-,TGTGCCAGCAGCCACGCCGGGACAGGGAACACTGAAGCTTTCTTT,CASSHAGTGNTEAFF
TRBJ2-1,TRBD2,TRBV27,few,TGTGCCAGCAGGCCCCTAGCGGACATATACAATGAGCAGTTCTTC,CASRPLADIYNEQFF
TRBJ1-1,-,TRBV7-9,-,TGTGCCAGCAGCTTACAGATGAACACTGAAGCTTTCTTT,CASSLQMNTEAFF